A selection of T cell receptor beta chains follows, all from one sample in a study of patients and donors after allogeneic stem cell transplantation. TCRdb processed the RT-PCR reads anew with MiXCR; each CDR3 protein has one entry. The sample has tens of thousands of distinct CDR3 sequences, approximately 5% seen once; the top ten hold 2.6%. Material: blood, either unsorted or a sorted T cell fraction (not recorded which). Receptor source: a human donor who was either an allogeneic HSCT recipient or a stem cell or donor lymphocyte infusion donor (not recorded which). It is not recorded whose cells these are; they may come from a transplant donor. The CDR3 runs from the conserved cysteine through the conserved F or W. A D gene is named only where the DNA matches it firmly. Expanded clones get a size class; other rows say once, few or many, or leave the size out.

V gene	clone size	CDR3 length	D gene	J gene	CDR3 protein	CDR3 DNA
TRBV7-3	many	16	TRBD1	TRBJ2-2	CASSLTGGPGSGELFF	TGTGCCAGCAGCTTAACAGGGGGCCCTGGTTCCGGGGAGCTGTTTTTT
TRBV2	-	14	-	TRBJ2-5	CASWGALYQETQYF	TGTGCCAGCTGGGGAGCTCTCTACCAAGAGACCCAGTACTTC
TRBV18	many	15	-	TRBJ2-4	CASSPDLSAGNIQYF	TGTGCCAGCTCACCAGACTTGTCCGCCGGGAACATTCAGTACTTC
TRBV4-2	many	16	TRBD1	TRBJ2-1	CASSQDGQGINNEQFF	TGTGCCAGCAGCCAAGACGGACAGGGGATTAACAATGAGCAGTTCTTC
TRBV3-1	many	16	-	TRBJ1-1	CASSQGQGRPNTEAFF	TGTGCCAGCAGCCAAGGGCAGGGTAGGCCGAACACTGAAGCTTTCTTT
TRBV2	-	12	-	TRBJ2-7	CASSADSDEQYF	TGTGCCAGCAGTGCTGATAGCGACGAGCAGTACTTC
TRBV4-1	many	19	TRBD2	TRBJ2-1	CASSQVGLAGYFSYNEQFF	TGCGCCAGCAGCCAAGTAGGACTAGCGGGATATTTTTCCTACAATGAGCAGTTCTTC
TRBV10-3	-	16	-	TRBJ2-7	CAISEAVTGITYEQYF	TGTGCCATCAGTGAGGCCGTCACAGGGATCACCTACGAGCAGTACTTC
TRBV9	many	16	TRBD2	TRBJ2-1	CASSVDGVGREPEQFF	TGTGCCAGCAGCGTAGATGGGGTGGGGCGGGAGCCTGAGCAGTTCTTC
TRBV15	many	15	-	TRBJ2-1	CATSSSGGRGNEQFF	TGTGCCACCAGCAGTTCAGGAGGTCGGGGCAATGAGCAGTTCTTC
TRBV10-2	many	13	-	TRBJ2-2	CASSEERAGELFF	TGCGCCAGCAGTGAAGAGCGAGCCGGGGAGCTGTTTTTT
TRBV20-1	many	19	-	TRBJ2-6	CSARAPSPGLVSGANVLTF	TGCAGTGCTAGAGCCCCTTCCCCGGGCCTTGTTTCTGGGGCCAACGTCCTGACTTTC
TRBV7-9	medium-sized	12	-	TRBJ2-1	CASSLNANEQFF	TGTGCCAGCAGCTTAAACGCGAATGAGCAGTTCTTC
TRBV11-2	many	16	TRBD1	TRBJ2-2	CASSLGQGVMTGELFF	TGTGCCAGCAGCTTGGGACAGGGAGTTATGACCGGGGAGCTGTTTTTT
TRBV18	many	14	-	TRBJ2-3	CASSRPGGTDTQYF	TGTGCCAGCTCCCGCCCGGGAGGCACAGATACGCAGTATTTT
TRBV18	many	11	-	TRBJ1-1	CASHGDTEAFF	TGTGCCAGCCATGGGGACACTGAAGCTTTCTTT
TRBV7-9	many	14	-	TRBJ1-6	CASSLGRNNSPLHF	TGTGCCAGCAGCTTAGGGAGGAATAATTCACCCCTCCACTTT
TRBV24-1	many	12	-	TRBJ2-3	CATSDLSRAQYF	TGTGCCACCAGTGATTTGTCCCGTGCGCAGTATTTT
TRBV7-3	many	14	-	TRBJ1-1	CASSSQGGNTEAFF	TGTGCCAGCAGCTCGCAGGGAGGCAACACTGAAGCTTTCTTT
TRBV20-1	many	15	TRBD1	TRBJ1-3	CSVQDRGAPGNTIYF	TGCAGTGTCCAGGACAGGGGTGCTCCTGGAAACACCATATATTTT
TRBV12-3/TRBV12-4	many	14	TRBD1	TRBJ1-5	CASSRDRRGQPQHF	TGTGCCAGCAGTCGGGACAGGAGGGGTCAGCCCCAGCATTTT
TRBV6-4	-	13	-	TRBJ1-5	CASSDWDGQPQHF	TGTGCCAGCAGTGACTGGGACGGTCAGCCCCAGCATTTT
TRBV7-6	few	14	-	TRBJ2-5	CASSVGGPGETQYF	TGTGCCAGCTCAGTCGGGGGGCCAGGGGAGACCCAGTACTTC
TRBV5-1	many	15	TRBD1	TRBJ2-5	CASSSRQGTGETQYF	TGCGCCAGCAGCTCCCGACAGGGCACGGGAGAGACCCAGTACTTC
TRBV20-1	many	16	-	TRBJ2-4	CSASPPQGTAKNIQYF	TGCAGTGCTAGCCCTCCACAGGGTACCGCCAAAAACATTCAGTACTTC
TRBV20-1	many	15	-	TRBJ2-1	CSASFSVAIGNEQFF	TGCAGTGCTAGTTTCAGCGTAGCTATTGGAAATGAGCAGTTCTTC
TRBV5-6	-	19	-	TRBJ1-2	CASSLDVNRAGPRWGGYTF	TGTGCCAGCAGCTTGGATGTTAACAGGGCAGGCCCCCGATGGGGCGGCTACACCTTC
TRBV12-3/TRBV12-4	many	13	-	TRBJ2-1	CATSLGQYNEQFF	TGTGCCACCAGTTTGGGACAATACAATGAGCAGTTCTTC
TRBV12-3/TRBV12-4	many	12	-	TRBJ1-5	CASSLANQPQHF	TGTGCCAGCAGTTTAGCTAATCAGCCCCAGCATTTT
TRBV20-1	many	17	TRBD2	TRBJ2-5	CSARTYIAGGRERAQYF	TGCAGTGCTCGAACCTACATAGCGGGAGGCCGGGAGCGGGCCCAGTACTTC
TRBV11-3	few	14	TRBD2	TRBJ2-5	CASSPRTSEETQYF	TGTGCCAGCAGCCCGCGGACTAGCGAAGAGACCCAGTACTTC
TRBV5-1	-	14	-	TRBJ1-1	CASVQGQWGTEAFF	TGCGCCAGTGTCCAGGGGCAGTGGGGCACTGAAGCTTTCTTT
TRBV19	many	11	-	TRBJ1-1	CASTVTTEAFF	TGTGCCAGTACCGTCACCACTGAAGCTTTCTTT
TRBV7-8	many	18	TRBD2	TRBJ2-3	CASSPYRLLAGKADTQYF	TGTGCCAGCAGCCCTTACCGACTACTAGCGGGAAAGGCAGATACGCAGTATTTT
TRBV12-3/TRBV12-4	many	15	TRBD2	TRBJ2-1	CASSLVGGRDYEQFF	TGTGCCAGCAGTTTAGTGGGCGGGAGGGACTATGAGCAGTTCTTC
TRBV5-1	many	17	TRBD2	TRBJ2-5	CASSFGLAGVGQETQYF	TGCGCCAGCAGCTTTGGACTAGCGGGAGTTGGGCAAGAGACCCAGTACTTC
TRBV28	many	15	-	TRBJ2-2	CASTLPGRGTGELFF	TGTGCCAGCACCCTTCCGGGACGGGGCACCGGGGAGCTGTTTTTT
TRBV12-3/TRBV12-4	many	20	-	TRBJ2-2	CASTIYGWVSRRTNTGELFF	TGTGCCAGCACTATTTACGGATGGGTCTCTCGACGTACGAACACCGGGGAGCTGTTTTTT
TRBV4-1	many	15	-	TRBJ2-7	CASSPRGGGGYEQYF	TGCGCCAGCAGCCCCCGAGGAGGGGGAGGCTACGAGCAGTACTTC
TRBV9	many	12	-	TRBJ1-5	CASSVQDQPQHF	TGTGCCAGCAGCGTTCAGGATCAGCCCCAGCATTTT
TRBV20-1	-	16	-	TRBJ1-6	CSARDRGKSYNSPLHF	TGCAGTGCTAGGGACCGGGGGAAATCCTATAATTCACCCCTCCACTTT
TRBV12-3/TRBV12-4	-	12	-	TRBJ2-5	CASSLAAETQYF	TGTGCCAGCAGTTTGGCCGCGGAGACCCAGTACTTC
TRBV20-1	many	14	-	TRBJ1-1	CSARDRMGSSEAFF	TGCAGTGCTAGAGATCGAATGGGGAGCTCTGAAGCTTTCTTT
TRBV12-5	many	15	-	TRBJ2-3	CASGPRAQSTDTQYF	TGTGCTAGTGGTCCGCGCGCGCAGAGCACAGATACGCAGTATTTT
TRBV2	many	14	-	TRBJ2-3	CASSERRGADTQYF	TGTGCCAGCAGTGAAAGGAGGGGCGCAGATACGCAGTATTTT
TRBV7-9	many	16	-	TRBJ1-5	CASSLGWPTGNQPQHF	TGTGCCAGCAGCTTAGGTTGGCCCACTGGCAATCAGCCCCAGCATTTT
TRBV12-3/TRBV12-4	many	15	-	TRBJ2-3	CASSTIPGGTDTQYF	TGTGCCAGCTCAACTATACCAGGGGGCACAGATACGCAGTATTTT
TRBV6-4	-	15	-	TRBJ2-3	CASSELGGGRDTQYF	TGTGCCAGCAGCGAACTAGGCGGTGGAAGGGATACGCAGTATTTT
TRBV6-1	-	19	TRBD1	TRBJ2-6	CASSEYWTGIAPGANVLTF	TGTGCCAGCAGTGAGTACTGGACAGGGATTGCGCCTGGGGCCAACGTCCTGACTTTC
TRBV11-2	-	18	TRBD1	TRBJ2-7	CASSPLSRGRDRGYEQYF	TGTGCCAGCAGCCCGCTTAGTAGGGGCCGGGACAGGGGCTACGAGCAGTACTTC
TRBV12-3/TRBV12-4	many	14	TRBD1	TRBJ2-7	CASSPQGASYEQYF	TGTGCCAGCAGTCCACAGGGGGCTAGCTACGAGCAGTACTTC
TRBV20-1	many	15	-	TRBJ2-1	CSAPRISGLFHEQFF	TGCAGTGCACCCCGAATCAGCGGGCTTTTCCATGAGCAGTTCTTC
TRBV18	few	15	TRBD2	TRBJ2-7	CASSPTLGLADEQYF	TGTGCCAGCTCACCCACCCTCGGACTAGCCGATGAGCAGTACTTC
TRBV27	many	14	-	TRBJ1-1	CASTPGGRNTEAFF	TGTGCCAGCACCCCCGGCGGGCGGAACACTGAAGCTTTCTTT